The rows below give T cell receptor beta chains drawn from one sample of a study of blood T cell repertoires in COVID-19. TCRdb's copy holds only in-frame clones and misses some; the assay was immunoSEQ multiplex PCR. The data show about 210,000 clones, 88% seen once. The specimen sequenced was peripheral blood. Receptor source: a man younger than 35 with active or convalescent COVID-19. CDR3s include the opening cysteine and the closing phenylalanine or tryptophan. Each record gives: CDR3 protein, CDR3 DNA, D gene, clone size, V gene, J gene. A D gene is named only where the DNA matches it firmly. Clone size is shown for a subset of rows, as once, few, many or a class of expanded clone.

CASSRQGAVSGANVLTF	TGTGCCAGCAGTAGACAGGGGGCCGTCTCTGGGGCCAACGTCCTGACTTTC	TRBD1	once	TRBV2	TRBJ2-6
CASSQEVGTGTYEQYF	TGCGCCAGCAGCCAAGAAGTTGGGACAGGAACCTACGAGCAGTACTTC	TRBD1	-	TRBV4-1	TRBJ2-7
CAWGGRARRELFF	TGTGCCTGGGGCGGGAGGGCCAGAAGGGAGCTGTTTTTT	TRBD2	-	TRBV30	TRBJ2-2
CASSDYSDTEAFF	TGTGCCAGCAGTGATTATTCGGACACTGAAGCTTTCTTT	-	-	TRBV6-1	TRBJ1-1
CASSFGRASGNEQFF	TGTGCCAGCAGCTTTGGGAGGGCCTCCGGCAATGAGCAGTTCTTC	TRBD2	-	TRBV7-9	TRBJ2-1
CASSQDLGTGGFEQYF	TGCGCCAGCAGCCAAGATTTGGGGACAGGGGGCTTCGAGCAGTACTTC	TRBD1	few	TRBV4-3	TRBJ2-7
CASYKEQGLGEAFF	TGTGCCAGTTATAAAGAACAGGGGCTGGGTGAAGCTTTCTTT	TRBD1	-	TRBV6-5	TRBJ1-1
CASSENPVGTEAFF	TGTGCCAGCAGTGAAAATCCAGTTGGCACTGAAGCTTTCTTT	-	-	TRBV6-1	TRBJ1-1
CASSVQGKDQPQHF	TGTGCCAGCAGTGTACAGGGGAAGGATCAGCCCCAGCATTTT	TRBD1	-	TRBV27	TRBJ1-5
CASTTAANTGELFF	TGTGCCAGTACAACGGCGGCGAACACCGGGGAGCTGTTTTTT	-	-	TRBV19	TRBJ2-2
CASSMAINGGERHF	TGTGCCAGTAGTATGGCCATCAACGGAGGAGAGAGGCATTTT	-	-	TRBV19	TRBJ1-5
CASSGRTGGMDNEQFF	TGCGCCAGCAGCGGGAGGACAGGAGGCATGGACAATGAGCAGTTCTTC	-	-	TRBV5-1	TRBJ2-1
CASSPTGSQPQHF	TGTGCCAGCAGTCCCACAGGGAGTCAGCCCCAGCATTTT	-	once	TRBV6-7	TRBJ1-5
CASSLRKGQLYGYTF	TGTGCCAGCAGCTTAAGGAAGGGACAGCTCTATGGCTACACCTTC	TRBD1	-	TRBV7-8	TRBJ1-2
CASTLRQGWPQHF	TGTGCCAGCACCCTGCGACAGGGGTGGCCCCAGCATTTT	TRBD1	-	TRBV12-3/TRBV12-4	TRBJ1-5
CASSQLQGYNSPLHF	TGTGCCAGCAGCCAATTACAGGGATACAATTCACCCCTCCACTTT	-	once	TRBV14	TRBJ1-6
CASTGRQGFTDTQYF	TGTGCCAGCACCGGTAGACAGGGGTTCACAGATACGCAGTATTTT	TRBD1	-	TRBV19	TRBJ2-3
CASSLGVYEQYF	TGTGCCAGCAGCTTGGGAGTCTACGAGCAGTACTTC	-	-	TRBV5-5	TRBJ2-7
CATSWSSGRGLRGQFF	TGTGCCACCAGCTGGAGTAGCGGGAGGGGCCTTCGTGGGCAGTTCTTC	TRBD2	-	TRBV15	TRBJ2-1
CASSPVRGEDYGYTF	TGTGCCAGCAGTCCCGTGCGGGGAGAGGACTATGGCTACACCTTC	-	once	TRBV2	TRBJ1-2
CASSPVINSEQFF	TGTGCCAGCTCCCCTGTTATAAATAGTGAGCAGTTCTTC	-	-	TRBV18	TRBJ2-1
CASTITSGSTGELFF	TGTGCCAGCACTATTACTAGCGGGAGCACCGGGGAGCTGTTTTTT	TRBD2	-	TRBV2	TRBJ2-2
CASSISASVRETQYF	TGTGCCAGTAGTATATCAGCTAGCGTCCGGGAGACCCAGTACTTC	-	-	TRBV19	TRBJ2-5
CASSPRIRATQYF	TGTGCCAGCAGCCCGAGGATCCGAGCTACGCAGTATTTT	-	-	TRBV7-9	TRBJ2-3
CASSGLWDGSSGNTIYF	TGTGCCAGTAGTGGACTTTGGGACGGGAGCTCTGGAAACACCATATATTTT	-	-	TRBV19	TRBJ1-3
CASSSLVYGDSYNEQFF	TGTGCCAGCAGCTCCTTAGTATACGGGGACTCCTACAATGAGCAGTTCTTC	-	-	TRBV7-9	TRBJ2-1
CASSLDRRGGQPQHF	TGTGCCAGCTCACTAGATCGGAGGGGGGGACAGCCCCAGCATTTT	-	-	TRBV18	TRBJ1-5
CASSSGLAGKSRIAYNEQFF	TGTGCCAGCAGTTCCGGACTAGCGGGAAAATCTCGGATCGCCTACAATGAGCAGTTCTTC	TRBD2	-	TRBV27	TRBJ2-1
CASSPGVAGGPPYNEQFF	TGTGCCAGCAGCCCCGGGGTAGCGGGAGGGCCCCCCTACAATGAGCAGTTCTTC	TRBD2	-	TRBV7-2	TRBJ2-1